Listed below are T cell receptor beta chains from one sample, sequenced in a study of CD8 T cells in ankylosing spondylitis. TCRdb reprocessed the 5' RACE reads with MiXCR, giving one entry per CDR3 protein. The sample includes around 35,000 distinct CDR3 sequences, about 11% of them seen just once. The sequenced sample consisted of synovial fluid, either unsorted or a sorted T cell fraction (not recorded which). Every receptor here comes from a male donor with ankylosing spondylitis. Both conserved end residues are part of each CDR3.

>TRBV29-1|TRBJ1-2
CSVLTGTDKTNYGYTF
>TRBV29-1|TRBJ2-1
CSVAQNHEQFF
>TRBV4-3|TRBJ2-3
CASSQDVGSLDDLDTQYF
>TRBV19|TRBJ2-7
CASSLNGGLEQYF
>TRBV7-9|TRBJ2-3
CASRPSGLATQYF
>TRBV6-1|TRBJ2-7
CASSDPVLRKGLGEQYF
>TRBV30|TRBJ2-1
CAWSTGLGNEQFF
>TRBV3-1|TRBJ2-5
CASSLEIADQETQYF
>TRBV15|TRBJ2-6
CATSSAFSGANVLTF
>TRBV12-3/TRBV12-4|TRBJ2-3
CASSRDLTVTDTQYF
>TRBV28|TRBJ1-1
CASSRPGLLVSTEAFF
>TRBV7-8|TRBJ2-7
CASSSRTGSFYEQYF